This record looks at one T cell receptor beta chain sequence and its context. Its antigen remains unknown. Clones were sequenced by immunoSEQ multiplex PCR, and TCRdb holds only the in-frame ones, with some missing. The data contain roughly 110,000 clones, 80% to 90% of them singletons. This sample stems from a study of T cell responses to AZD1222 COVID-19 vaccine. Looking at the study overall: The study pooled second doses at about 4 or about 12 weeks. Study-wide points: Recipients of AZD1222 seropositive at baseline numbered only 6 or 7. Spike was spanned by vaccine-associated CD4 TCRs, which were dominant at 160-218 and 743-854. Most donors were white British and more were female, and clonal diversity was possibly underestimated.

Sequences were derived from peripheral blood, sampled on day 0 of AZD1222 vaccination. This TCR derives from an adult in good health.

CDR3 residues: CASSFTGVGYTF. In DNA, the CDR3 is TGTGCCAGCAGTTTTACGGGGGTAGGCTACACCTTC. This sequence joins TRBV28 and TRBJ1-2, with a possible D match to TRBD1 (5 bases). The CDR3 contains 12 residues. Between the trimmed V and J ends, which lost 3 bases and 8 bases, there was a span of 10 bases. CDR1 and CDR2 from the germline V gene are MDHEN and SYDVKM.